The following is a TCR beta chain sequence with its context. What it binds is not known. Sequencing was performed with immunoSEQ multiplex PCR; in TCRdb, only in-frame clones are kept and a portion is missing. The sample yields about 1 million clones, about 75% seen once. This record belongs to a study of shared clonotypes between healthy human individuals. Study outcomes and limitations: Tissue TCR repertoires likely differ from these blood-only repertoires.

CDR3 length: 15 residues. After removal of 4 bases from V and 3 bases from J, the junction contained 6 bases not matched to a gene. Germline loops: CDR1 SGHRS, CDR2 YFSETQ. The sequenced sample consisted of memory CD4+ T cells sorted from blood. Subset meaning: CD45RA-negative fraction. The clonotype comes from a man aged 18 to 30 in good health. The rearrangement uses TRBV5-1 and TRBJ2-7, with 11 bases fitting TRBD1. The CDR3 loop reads CASSPRTGGFYEQYF. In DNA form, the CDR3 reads TGCGCCAGCAGCCCCCGGACAGGGGGCTTCTACGAGCAGTACTTC.